The 4 T cell receptor beta chains reported below all come from one sample, sequenced in a study of chemoradiotherapy in HPV16-positive cancers. Profiling relied on immunoSEQ multiplex PCR, and the TCRdb table lists in-frame clones only, not all of them. The data contain 45,000 to 60,000 clones, around 90% of them seen just once; the ten biggest clones take up roughly 3.5%. The sequences come from blood, collected from a patient who underwent chemoradiotherapy. The receptors here all came from a human donor with HPV-associated anogenital cancer.

J is TRBJ1-2 and V is TRBV5-1; D remains unclear. V was cut by 1 base and J by 7 bases, with 20 bases left in between. The CDR3 totals 16 residues. From germline, CDR1 is SGHRS and CDR2 YFSETQ. This chain's CDR3 is CASSLLSGDPPGGYTF. Here the CDR3 DNA reads TGCGCCAGCAGCTTGTTATCAGGCGATCCCCCTGGTGGCTACACCTTC.

This clone showed up just once. The chain has TRBV30 and TRBJ2-7; no clear D. The ends were cut back, 0 bases at V and 0 bases at J, with 9 bases in the middle. Germline CDR1 and CDR2: GTSNPN and SVGIG (reference sequence). This CDR3 has 14 residues. The CDR3 bases are TGTGCCTGGAGTGTACATCTGAGCTCCTACGAGCAGTACTTC. This gives the protein CAWSVHLSSYEQYF.

The chain uses TRBV4-1 and TRBJ2-5; 12 bases match TRBD2. The CDR3 runs 15 residues. Germline lookup yields CDR1 MGHRA and CDR2 YSYEKL. Trimming removed 1 base from V and 4 bases from J; junction bases left unmatched: 1. The CDR3 sequence: CASSQGLAGVETQYF. CDR3 sequence (DNA): TGCGCCAGCAGCCAAGGACTAGCGGGAGTAGAGACCCAGTACTTC.

This clone was seen only once. The chain carries TRBV5-4 and TRBJ2-7; 8 nucleotides agree with TRBD1. Germline trimming cut 2 bases from V and 5 bases from J; bases unmatched to any gene: 15. Germline V gene lookup returns CDR1 SGHNT and CDR2 YYREEE (reference sequence). CDR3 length equals 17 residues. CDR3 sequence: CASSFWTAGGAVHEQYF. DNA of the CDR3: TGTGCCAGCAGCTTTTGGACCGCAGGGGGCGCGGTCCACGAGCAGTACTTC.